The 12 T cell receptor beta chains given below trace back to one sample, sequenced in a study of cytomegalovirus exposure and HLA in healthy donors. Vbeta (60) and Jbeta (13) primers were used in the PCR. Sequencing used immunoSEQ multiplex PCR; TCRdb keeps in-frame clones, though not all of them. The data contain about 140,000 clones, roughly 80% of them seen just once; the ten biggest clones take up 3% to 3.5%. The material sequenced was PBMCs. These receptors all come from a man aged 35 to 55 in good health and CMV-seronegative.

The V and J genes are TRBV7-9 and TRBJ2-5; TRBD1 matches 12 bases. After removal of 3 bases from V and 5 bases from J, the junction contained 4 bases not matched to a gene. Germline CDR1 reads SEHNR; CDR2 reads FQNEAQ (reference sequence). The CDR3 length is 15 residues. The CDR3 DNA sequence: TGTGCCAGCAGCTTCCGGGACAGGGGGCGGGAGACCCAGTACTTC. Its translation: CASSFRDRGRETQYF.

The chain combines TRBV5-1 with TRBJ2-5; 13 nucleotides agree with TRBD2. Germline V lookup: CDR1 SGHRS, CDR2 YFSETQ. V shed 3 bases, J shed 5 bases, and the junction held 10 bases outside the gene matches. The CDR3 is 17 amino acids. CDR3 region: CASSSTGTSGEGETQYF. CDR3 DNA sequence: TGCGCCAGCAGCTCAACCGGGACTAGCGGGGAGGGCGAGACCCAGTACTTC.

CDR3 in amino acids: CASSAEGYSYEQYF. Here the CDR3 DNA reads TGTGCCAGCAGTGCCGAGGGATACTCCTACGAGCAGTACTTC. This chain uses TRBV25-1 with TRBJ2-7, with D perhaps matching TRBD2 (5 bases). The CDR3 consists of 14 residues. V lost 4 bases and J lost 0, with 10 bases in between. Germline V gene lookup returns CDR1 MGHDK and CDR2 SYGVNS.

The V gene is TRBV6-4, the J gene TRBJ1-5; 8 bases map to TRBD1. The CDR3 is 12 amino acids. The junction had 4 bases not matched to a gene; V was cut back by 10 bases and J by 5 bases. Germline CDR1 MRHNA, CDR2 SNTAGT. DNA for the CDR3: TGTGCCAACCAGGGGGCTCATCAGCCCCAGCATTTT. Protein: CANQGAHQPQHF.

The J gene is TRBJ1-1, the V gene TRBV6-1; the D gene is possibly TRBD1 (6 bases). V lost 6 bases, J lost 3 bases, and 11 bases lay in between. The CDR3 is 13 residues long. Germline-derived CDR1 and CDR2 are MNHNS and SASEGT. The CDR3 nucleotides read TGTGCCAGCAGCGTCAACAGGGACACTGAAGCTTTCTTT. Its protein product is CASSVNRDTEAFF.

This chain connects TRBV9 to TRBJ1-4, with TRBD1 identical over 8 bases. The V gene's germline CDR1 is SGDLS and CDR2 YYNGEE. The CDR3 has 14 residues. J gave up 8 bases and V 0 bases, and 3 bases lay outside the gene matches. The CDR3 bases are TGTGCCAGCAGCGTAGGGACAGGGAACGAAAAACTGTTTTTT. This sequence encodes CASSVGTGNEKLFF.

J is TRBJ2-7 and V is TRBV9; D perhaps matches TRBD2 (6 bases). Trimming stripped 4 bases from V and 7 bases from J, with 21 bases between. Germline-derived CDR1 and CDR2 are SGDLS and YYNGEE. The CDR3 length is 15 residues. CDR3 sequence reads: CASSPRTIPGGEQYF. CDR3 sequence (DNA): TGTGCCAGCAGCCCACGGACTATCCCCGGAGGGGAGCAGTACTTC.

Here the CDR3 reads CASSGQGADQPQHF. The DNA for the CDR3 is TGTGCCAGCAGTGGACAGGGGGCGGACCAGCCCCAGCATTTT. The J gene is TRBJ1-5, the V gene TRBV2; TRBD1 aligns across 10 bases. Unmatched junction bases numbered 4, after V lost 4 bases and J lost 7 bases. In germline, CDR1 is SNHLY, CDR2 FYNNEI. This CDR3 region has 14 residues.

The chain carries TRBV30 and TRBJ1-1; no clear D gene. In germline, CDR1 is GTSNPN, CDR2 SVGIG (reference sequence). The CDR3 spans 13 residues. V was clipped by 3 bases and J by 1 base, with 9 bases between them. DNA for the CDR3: TGTGCCTGGAGACTCTACAGGAACACTGAAGCTTTCTTT. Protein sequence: CAWRLYRNTEAFF.

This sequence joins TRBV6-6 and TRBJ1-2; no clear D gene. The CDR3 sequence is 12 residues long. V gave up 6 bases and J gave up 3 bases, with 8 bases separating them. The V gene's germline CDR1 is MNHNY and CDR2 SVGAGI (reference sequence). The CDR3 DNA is TGTGCCAGCAGCCCCGACTACTATGGCTACACCTTC. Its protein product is CASSPDYYGYTF.

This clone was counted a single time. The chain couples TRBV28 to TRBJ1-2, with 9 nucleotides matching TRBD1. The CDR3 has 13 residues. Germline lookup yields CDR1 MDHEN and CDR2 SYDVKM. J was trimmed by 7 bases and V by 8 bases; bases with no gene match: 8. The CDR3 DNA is TGTGCCAGCGAACCCGGGACAGGGACTGGCTACACCTTC. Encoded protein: CASEPGTGTGYTF.

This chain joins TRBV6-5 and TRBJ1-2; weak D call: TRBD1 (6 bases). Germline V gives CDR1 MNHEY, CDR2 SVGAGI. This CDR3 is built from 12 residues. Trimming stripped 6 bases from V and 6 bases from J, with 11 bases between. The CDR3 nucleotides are TGTGCCAGCAGACCCAGGGGTCATGGCTACACCTTC. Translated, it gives CASRPRGHGYTF.